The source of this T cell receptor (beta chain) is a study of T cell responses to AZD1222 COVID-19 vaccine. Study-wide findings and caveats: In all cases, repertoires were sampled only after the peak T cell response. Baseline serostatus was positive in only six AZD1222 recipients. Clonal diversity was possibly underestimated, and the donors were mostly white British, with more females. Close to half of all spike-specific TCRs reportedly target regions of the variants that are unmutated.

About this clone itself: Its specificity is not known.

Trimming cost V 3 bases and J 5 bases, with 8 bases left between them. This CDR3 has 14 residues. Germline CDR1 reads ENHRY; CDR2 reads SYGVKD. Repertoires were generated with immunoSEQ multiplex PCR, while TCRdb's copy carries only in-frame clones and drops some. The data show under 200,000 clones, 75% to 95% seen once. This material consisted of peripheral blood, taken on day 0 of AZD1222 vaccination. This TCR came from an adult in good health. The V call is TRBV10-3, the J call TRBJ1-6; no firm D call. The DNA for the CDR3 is TGTGCCATCAGTGAACAACCGGATAATTCACCCCTCCACTTT. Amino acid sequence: CAISEQPDNSPLHF.